These 17 T cell receptor beta chains share one sample of origin, sequenced in a study of cytomegalovirus exposure and HLA in healthy donors. The PCR made use of 60 Vbeta and 13 Jbeta primers. TCRdb's copy holds only in-frame clones and misses some; the assay was immunoSEQ multiplex PCR. The sample holds under 200,000 clones, around 81% seen once. What was sequenced was PBMCs. Every receptor here comes from a woman aged 18-29 years in good health and CMV-seropositive.

The CDR3 spells CASSPPPPGTEAFF. DNA of the CDR3: TGTGCCAGCAGCCCCCCTCCGCCAGGGACAGAAGCTTTCTTT. This chain uses TRBV11-2 with TRBJ1-1; TRBD1 might be the D (6 bases). Trimming stripped 5 bases from V and 8 bases from J, with 18 bases between. This CDR3 spans 14 amino acids. Germline V gene lookup returns CDR1 SGHAT and CDR2 FQNNGV.

The rearrangement links TRBV9 to TRBJ2-1, with TRBD2 matching 10 bases. There are 18 residues in the CDR3. Trimming took 6 bases from V and 0 from J; bases not matched to a gene: 12. The germline CDR1 and CDR2 sequences are SGDLS and YYNGEE. Here the CDR3 reads CASTPGQLAGISYNEQFF. DNA of the CDR3: TGTGCCAGCACCCCAGGCCAACTAGCGGGGATCTCCTACAATGAGCAGTTCTTC. Full variable domain (remainder filled in from reference TRBV9 and TRBJ2-1): DSGVTQTPKHLITATGQRVTLRCSPRSGDLSVYWYQQSLDQGLQFLIQYYNGEERAKGNILERFSAQQFPDLHSELNLSSLELGDSALYFCASTPGQLAGISYNEQFFGPGTRLTVL.

CDR3 loop: CSVEGDNYEQYF. The CDR3 DNA reads as TGCAGCGTTGAGGGGGACAACTACGAGCAGTACTTC. The genes are TRBV29-1 and TRBJ2-7; possibly TRBD1 for D (6 bases). The CDR3 is 12 amino acids. Looked up from germline, CDR1 is SQVTM and CDR2 is ANQGSEA. V was pared by 3 bases and J by 3 bases, with 9 bases between.

With respect to this clone: The identical CDR3 is also encoded by other nucleotide sequences in the sample. This chain connects TRBV7-8 to TRBJ2-1, with D hard to call. CDR1 SGHVS and CDR2 FQNEAQ come from the germline V gene. This CDR3 spans 14 amino acids. Trimming shortened V by 4 bases and J by 0 bases, and 7 bases separated the two germline ends. The CDR3 spells CASSSSSSYNEQFF. In nucleotides, the CDR3 is TGTGCCAGCAGCTCGTCGAGCTCCTACAATGAGCAGTTCTTC.

Here the CDR3 reads CASSLYPRIEQYV. DNA for the CDR3: TGTGCCAGCAGCTTGTACCCTAGGATCGAGCAGTACGTC. The rearrangement joins TRBV7-2 to TRBJ2-7; D is unclear. Germline CDR1 is SGHTA and CDR2 is FQGNSA. Trimming took 3 bases from V and 6 from J, leaving 12 bases between them. This CDR3 spans 13 amino acids.

This clone was detected a few times. The CDR3 loop reads CASSDSGPAGEQFF. CDR3 in DNA: TGTGCCAGCAGTGACTCCGGGCCAGCGGGTGAGCAGTTCTTC. The chain uses TRBV6-4 and TRBJ2-1; weak D call: TRBD2 (6 bases). The CDR3 covers 14 residues. From germline, CDR1 is MRHNA and CDR2 SNTAGT. Deletions cut 0 bases from V and 9 bases from J, with 12 bases between.

The chain carries TRBV4-2 and TRBJ2-3; D gene ambiguous. In germline, CDR1 is LGHNA, CDR2 YNFKEQ. The CDR3 runs to 16 residues. Trimming took 0 bases from V and 2 from J, leaving 12 bases between them. The CDR3 region is CASSQELGLLTDTQYF. The CDR3 DNA sequence: TGTGCCAGCAGCCAAGAGTTGGGCCTCCTCACAGATACGCAGTATTTT.

This rearrangement joins TRBV2 to TRBJ1-1; D unresolved. There are 15 residues in the CDR3. V was cut by 6 bases and J by 4 bases, with 18 bases left in between. Germline V gives CDR1 SNHLY, CDR2 FYNNEI. This chain's CDR3 is CASRGLRGRGTEAFF. The CDR3 DNA is TGTGCCAGCAGAGGCCTCCGGGGTCGGGGCACTGAAGCTTTCTTT.

The CDR3 reads CASRQDRTYNSPLHF. CDR3 coding DNA: TGTGCCAGCAGACAGGACAGGACCTATAATTCACCCCTCCACTTT. The rearrangement links TRBV6-5 to TRBJ1-6, with 7 nucleotides matching TRBD1. Losses at the gene ends were 6 bases for V and 2 bases for J; bases not matched to a gene: 4. In germline, CDR1 is MNHEY, CDR2 SVGAGI. The CDR3 covers 15 residues.

The chain is built from TRBV2 and TRBJ2-5; TRBD1 aligns across 11 bases. J gave up 5 bases and V 9 bases, and 8 bases lay outside the gene matches. CDR1 and CDR2 from the germline V gene are SNHLY and FYNNEI. The CDR3 is 14 amino acids. CDR3 region: CARTGTGGGETQYF. Here the CDR3 DNA reads TGTGCCAGAACCGGGACAGGGGGTGGCGAGACCCAGTACTTC.

This rearrangement joins TRBV27 to TRBJ2-5; D unresolved. Trimming took 3 bases from V and 4 from J, leaving 15 bases between them. CDR1 MNHEY and CDR2 SMNVEV come from the germline V gene (reference sequence). The CDR3 runs to 15 residues. This CDR3 reads CASSFRWRYGETQYF. CDR3 DNA sequence: TGTGCCAGCAGTTTTCGATGGAGATATGGAGAGACCCAGTACTTC.

The sample holds a few counts of this clone. This sequence joins TRBV6-1 and TRBJ1-1; tentative D call: TRBD1 (5 bases). The V end lost 5 bases, the J end lost 6 bases, and 13 bases lay between the germline ends. This CDR3 spans 13 amino acids. CDR1 is MNHNS, CDR2 SASEGT, per germline. The DNA of the CDR3 is TGTGCCAGCAGTTATCAGGGAATGGCTGAAGCTTTCTTT. Residues: CASSYQGMAEAFF.

In nucleotides, the CDR3 is TGTGCCAGCAGGTTTCAGCAGGGGGCTGGGAAGCCCCAGCATTTT. This encodes CASRFQQGAGKPQHF. The J gene is TRBJ1-5, the V gene TRBV2; 8 bases are a match to TRBD1. Trimming removed 6 bases from V and 8 bases from J; junction bases left unmatched: 12. CDR1 is SNHLY, CDR2 FYNNEI, per germline. This CDR3 spans 15 amino acids.

V is TRBV19 and J is TRBJ2-2; D perhaps matches TRBD1 (5 bases). The V end was cut by 9 bases, the J end by 11 bases, with 10 bases between. CDR1 and CDR2 (germline): LNHDA, SQIVND (reference sequence). The CDR3 has 10 amino acids. CDR3 region: CASWGGELFF. As DNA, the CDR3 is TGTGCCAGCTGGGGCGGTGAGCTGTTTTTT.

The chain carries TRBV4-1 and TRBJ1-2; no reliable D call. The V and J ends lost 0 bases and 4 bases respectively, with 9 bases between them. Per germline, CDR1 MGHRA and CDR2 YSYEKL. The length of the CDR3 is 14 residues. CDR3 protein: CASSQDLAGYGYTF. The CDR3 DNA follows: TGCGCCAGCAGCCAAGATCTGGCTGGCTATGGCTACACCTTC.

The chain carries TRBV4-1 and TRBJ2-3, with 10 bases aligning to TRBD2. J was trimmed by 5 bases and V by 4 bases; bases with no gene match: 9. Germline values: CDR1 MGHRA, CDR2 YSYEKL. The CDR3 has 16 residues. CDR3 bases: TGCGCCAGCAGCCGCCCCAGCGGGGGGGCCTTAGATACGCAGTATTTT. As protein: CASSRPSGGALDTQYF.

This chain connects TRBV28 to TRBJ2-7; tentative D call: TRBD1 (5 bases). Trimming took 3 bases from V and 0 from J, leaving 9 bases between them. The germline CDR1 and CDR2 sequences are MDHEN and SYDVKM. The CDR3 has 14 amino acids. The CDR3 DNA reads as TGTGCCAGCAGTTTCCCAGGGAACTCCTACGAGCAGTACTTC. This translates into CASSFPGNSYEQYF.